This T cell receptor beta chain was sequenced for a study of cytomegalovirus exposure and HLA in healthy donors. Study-wide findings and caveats: Using the classifier, cytomegalovirus status was reportedly diagnosed with high specificity and sensitivity. Some TCR beta chains (more than 150 of them) were listed as cytomegalovirus-associated.

The germline V gene has CDR1 LGHNA and CDR2 YNFKEQ. The CDR3 totals 15 residues. The V gene lost 0 bases and the J gene lost 5 bases, with 10 bases spanning the gap. As regards this clone: Its specificity is unknown.

Generated by immunoSEQ multiplex PCR, the TCRdb table keeps only in-frame clones and is missing some. The repertoire holds under 200,000 clones, approximately 88% seen once, with under 7.5% in the top ten. V gene TRBV4-2 combines with J gene TRBJ1-4; D is uncertain. This receptor was taken from a man aged 18 to 30 in good health and CMV-seropositive. The sample was PBMCs. CDR3 sequence (DNA): TGTGCCAGCAGCCAAGATCGACTTCTAAATGAAAAACTGTTTTTT. As protein: CASSQDRLLNEKLFF.